This T cell receptor beta chain was identified during a study of OX40 agonist ivuxolimab in advanced cancers. About the study as a whole: Ivuxolimab, which targeted the costimulatory receptor OX40 (CD134), was an agonistic, fully human IgG2 monoclonal antibody. Three dose-escalation patients achieved partial responses, one with hepatocellular carcinoma and two with cutaneous melanoma. Among the roughly 50 dose-escalation patients, approximately 20 had hepatocellular carcinoma, 15 or so melanoma, 9 renal cell carcinoma and 9 head and neck cancer. Peripheral TCRbeta sequencing aimed to test whether ivuxolimab altered TCR sequence diversity and caused clonal T-cell expansion. Intravenous ivuxolimab was administered to patients every 2 weeks at six dose levels: 0.01, 0.1, 0.3, 1.5, 3 and 10 mg/kg. The paper describes the monotherapy dose-escalation part (N of about 52 patients) of the phase I trial of ivuxolimab. Patients were allowed to have had prior anti-PD-1, anti-PD-L1 or anti-CTLA-4 therapy, and roughly two fifths of the dose-escalation patients had been treated with checkpoint inhibitors. A male proportion of roughly 80% and a mean age of around 60 years, ranging from roughly 23 to 90, were recorded for the dose-escalation cohort.

On the study overall, not on this receptor specifically: The antigen specificity of the peripheral T cells that underwent clonal expansion was not determined. At doses from 0.1 to 3.0 mg/kg, clonal expansion was seen in both CD4+ and CD8+ blood T cells between baseline and week 6. After ivuxolimab, expanded clones were on average more numerous among CD8+ T cells than among CD4+ T cells. In the 0.1-3.0 mg/kg groups, partial responders were among the patients with the lowest normalized peripheral clonal expansion, particularly in CD8+ T cells. Low levels of normalized T-cell clonal expansion were also seen in some patients who did not respond.

V is cut by 3 bases and J by 1 base, and the space between the germline ends is 9 bases. Looking up the germline V gene (reference sequence) yields CDR1 LNHDA and CDR2 SQIVND. The CDR3 starts with the cysteine, ends with the phenylalanine, and has 14 residues. This entry keeps only the CDR3 DNA: 42 bases, framed from base 1. Patients with a history of autoimmune disease or receiving systemic immunosuppression were excluded from the trial. Peripheral blood for TCR sequencing was collected from all dose cohorts at baseline, on cycle 4 day 1, and on cycle 7 day 1. Samples came from an open-label, multicenter, first-in-human phase I dose-escalation trial of ivuxolimab. The trial enrolled adults with locally advanced or metastatic head and neck squamous cell, hepatocellular, melanoma or renal cell carcinoma. Before TCR sequencing, CD4+ T cells and CD8+ T cells from peripheral blood were sorted into separate populations.

Regarding this clone: This clone's antigen is unknown. Qualities for individual bases were not recorded, and no much larger clone is one base off.

For sequencing of the TCRbeta CDR3 region, genomic DNA was extracted from the sorted cells. The immunoSEQ Assay was used to sequence the TCRbeta CDR3 regions. Here the immuneACCESS table is served through TCRdb, limited to in-frame sequences with V and J called. Missing clones are a known gap in these copies; in checked studies unresolved V genes cover under half, and the rest lacks a known reason. Within this sample are about 49,000 clones, with over 60% of them counted one time only. Of the sample, over 7% falls within the top ten clones. The input for sequencing was CD4+ or CD8+ T cells sorted from blood, taken in a trial of the OX40 agonist ivuxolimab. The receptor comes from an adult with an advanced solid tumor such as melanoma, head and neck, liver or kidney cancer. The receptor chain draws on TRBV19 and TRBJ1-1; too little of a D gene remains to name it. The DNA sequence reads TGTGCCAGTAGTATCGGACTGAAGAACACTGAAGCTTTCTTT. This encodes CASSIGLKNTEAFF.